The clone carrying this T cell receptor (beta chain) came up a few times. Its matching antigen is unknown. These data originate in a study of T-cell reconstitution after alpha-beta-depleted transplantation in children. Study-wide results and limits: Recipient T cells and thymic progenitors that survived were the source of the high TCRbeta diversity seen at day 60 in some patients.

The V segment lost 6 bases and the J segment 2 bases; nucleotides outside the gene matches: 20. The CDR3 totals 19 residues. The library targeted TCRbeta and was prepared with unique molecular identifiers. TCRdb ran MiXCR on the PCR reads and lists one entry per CDR3 protein. The table lists some 300,000 distinct CDR3 sequences, around 10% of them singletons. V usage is TRBV12-3 or TRBV12-4 and J usage is TRBJ2-5; 8 bases align to TRBD2. This clonotype was obtained from a boy younger than two with acute myeloid leukemia, due to receive a stem cell transplant. The sample in question was PBMCs, obtained before TCRalphabeta/CD19-depleted stem cell transplant. CDR3 DNA sequence: TGTGCCAGCAGATTATTGAGCGGGAGCTACGGTGTAGGACAAGAGACCCAGTACTTC. Its protein is CASRLLSGSYGVGQETQYF.